This entry is about one TCR beta chain. The antigen is undetermined. This sample stems from a study of CD8+ T cells in alopecia areata. Whole-study context: Dosing with tofacitinib proceeded for 6 to 18 months, followed by 6 months off drug.

Extraction and reverse transcription of RNA yielded cDNA as the sequencing template. Produced via immunoSEQ multiplex PCR; TCRdb's table is partial and in-frame only. This sample has about 150,000 clones, with 85% to 90% found just once. This CDR3 is built from 12 residues. V shed 5 bases and J shed 1 base, with 2 bases lying between them. Germline V gene sequence: CDR1 MNHEY, CDR2 SVGAGI. Study findings and constraints: Normal scalp showed lower clonality than lesional scalp, especially alopecia totalis/universalis. In patients, TCRs were shared less clearly than in mice, and HLA may possibly be involved.

This TCR was sampled from a human donor with alopecia areata. The chain employs TRBV6-5 and TRBJ2-2; D uncertain. The source material was CD8+ T cells sorted from blood, sampled at week 0. CDR3 DNA: TGTGCCAGCAGTGAGAACACCGGGGAGCTGTTTTTT. Encoded protein: CASSENTGELFF.